The entry below describes one TCR beta chain. Its antigen is unknown. This same CDR3 is encoded by further DNA sequences in the sample. Expressed TCRB transcripts were sequenced after all isolated RNA was converted to cDNA. Assay: immunoSEQ multiplex PCR; the TCRdb copy retains only in-frame clones and omits some. The data show around 300,000 clones, 8% seen once. The authors obtained over 98% purity in all sorted populations. This sample is part of a study of beta chain features in type 1 diabetes. Study-wide points: The VDJ junctions of type 1 diabetes patients carried fewer insertions and more deletions. The naive, central memory and Treg TCRB repertoires showed an apparent similarity that was greater among patients than among healthy donors. Equally in patients and controls, shorter templates might have been favored by PCR.

Trimming cost V 5 bases and J 5 bases, with 9 bases left between them. The CDR3 spans 12 residues. CDR1 is SQVTM and CDR2 is ANQGSEA in the germline V gene. Sequenced material: central memory CD4+ T cells from blood. This clonotype originated in a woman between 18 and 29 years old in good health. This sequence joins TRBV29-1 and TRBJ1-4; the D gene is possibly TRBD1 (5 bases). Written as DNA, the CDR3 is TGCAGCGTTCAGGGTCTAAATGAAAAACTGTTTTTT. It is translated as CSVQGLNEKLFF.